Below are 23 T cell receptor beta chains sequenced from a single sample in a study of cytomegalovirus exposure and HLA in healthy donors. The PCR made use of 60 Vbeta and 13 Jbeta primers. The data were produced by immunoSEQ multiplex PCR, yet TCRdb's version contains in-frame clones alone and is incomplete. The profile covers 150,000 to 200,000 clones, with 75% to 80% appearing a single time and 2.9% taken by the ten largest. The sequenced sample consisted of PBMCs. Receptor source: a female donor in good health and CMV-seronegative.

This chain links TRBV7-9 with TRBJ1-1, with D perhaps TRBD1 (5 bases). Trimming left V 5 bases short and J 3 bases short, with 13 bases between. There are 14 residues in the CDR3. Germline CDR1 reads SEHNR; CDR2 reads FQNEAQ (reference sequence). CDR3 amino acids: CASSLPGGDTEAFF. CDR3 nucleotide sequence: TGTGCCAGCAGCCTACCGGGGGGTGACACTGAAGCTTTCTTT.

This clone was counted a few times. The chain carries TRBV29-1 and TRBJ2-5; TRBD2 matches 10 bases. With V trimmed by 6 bases and J by 0 bases, 4 bases remained unmatched. From germline, CDR1 is SQVTM and CDR2 ANQGSEA. The CDR3 spans 14 residues. The chain's CDR3 is CSVDLAGDQETQYF. CDR3 coding DNA: TGCAGCGTCGACCTAGCGGGAGACCAAGAGACCCAGTACTTC.

This chain uses TRBV19 with TRBJ2-7; possibly TRBD2 for D (5 bases). CDR3 length equals 14 residues. Trimming shortened V by 10 bases and J by 2 bases, and 18 bases separated the two germline ends. CDR1 and CDR2 from the germline V gene are LNHDA and SQIVND (reference sequence). The CDR3 protein is CATRVGRAPYEQYF. Here the CDR3 DNA reads TGTGCCACCAGAGTCGGGCGGGCCCCCTACGAGCAGTACTTC.

The rearrangement links TRBV6-5 to TRBJ1-2; D call uncertain. Germline V CDR1 and CDR2: MNHEY, SVGAGI. V dropped 10 bases and J dropped 6 bases, with 12 bases sitting between them. The CDR3 contains 11 residues. The DNA of the CDR3 is TGTGCCACCCGGGTTGGAAATGGCTACACCTTC. Translated: CATRVGNGYTF.

The V gene is TRBV7-3, the J gene TRBJ2-7, with TRBD1 matching 10 bases. The CDR3 has 16 amino acids. J was trimmed by 0 bases and V by 0 bases; bases with no gene match: 2. Germline V lookup: CDR1 SGHTA, CDR2 FQGTGA. The CDR3 coding sequence is TGTGCCAGCAGCTTAACCGGGACAGGGGACTCCTACGAGCAGTACTTC. Protein product: CASSLTGTGDSYEQYF. Using reference TRBV7-3 and TRBJ2-7 for the parts outside the CDR3, the full variable domain is GAGVSQTPSNKVTEKGKYVELRCDPISGHTALYWYRQSLGQGPEFLIYFQGTGAADDSGLPNDRFFAVRPEGSVSTLKIQRTERGDSAVYLCASSLTGTGDSYEQYFGPGTRLTVT.

In its sample, this clone was seen a few times. The rearrangement uses TRBV2 and TRBJ2-7; 8 bases match TRBD1. The CDR3 length is 15 residues. After removal of 5 bases from V and 2 bases from J, the junction contained 8 bases not matched to a gene. Germline assignment: CDR1 SNHLY and CDR2 FYNNEI. The CDR3 DNA reads as TGTGCCAGCAGTACCAGGGGGCGAGGGACCTACGAGCAGTACTTC. Its protein product is CASSTRGRGTYEQYF.

This chain links TRBV7-3 with TRBJ2-1, with 10 bases that match TRBD1. V lost 3 bases and J lost 9; bases outside the gene matches: 8. Per germline, CDR1 SGHTA and CDR2 FQGTGA. The CDR3 covers 15 residues. DNA for the CDR3: TGTGCCAGCAGCTTTCCGGGACAGGGGTACGGTGAGCAGTTCTTC. Translated: CASSFPGQGYGEQFF.

Remarks on this clone: Other DNA sequences in the sample encode the same CDR3. The chain uses TRBV25-1 and TRBJ2-1; D unclear. V was shortened by 4 bases and J by 7 bases, with 8 bases between the two germline ends. The germline V gene encodes CDR1 MGHDK and CDR2 SYGVNS. The CDR3 is made up of 12 amino acids. This CDR3 reads CASSAVRNEQFF. In nucleotides, the CDR3 is TGTGCCAGCAGTGCGGTCCGAAATGAGCAGTTCTTC.

In this sample, this clone turned up a few times. V and J are TRBV9 and TRBJ2-5, with D maybe TRBD2 (6 bases). V shed 0 bases and J shed 0 bases, with 12 bases lying between them. Looked up from germline, CDR1 is SGDLS and CDR2 is YYNGEE. The CDR3 contains 16 residues. CDR3 amino acids: CASSVGAGGYQETQYF. CDR3 sequence (DNA): TGTGCCAGCAGCGTAGGAGCGGGTGGGTACCAAGAGACCCAGTACTTC. The variable domain in full, with the rest retrieved from reference TRBV9 and TRBJ2-5, is DSGVTQTPKHLITATGQRVTLRCSPRSGDLSVYWYQQSLDQGLQFLIQYYNGEERAKGNILERFSAQQFPDLHSELNLSSLELGDSALYFCASSVGAGGYQETQYFGPGTRLLVL.

This clone was picked up a small number of times. The V call is TRBV9, the J call TRBJ2-7; 9 nucleotides agree with TRBD2. There are 14 residues in the CDR3. Looked up from germline, CDR1 is SGDLS and CDR2 is YYNGEE. The V gene end was trimmed by 4 bases and the J gene end by 4 bases; junction bases not matched to a gene: 6. The DNA of the CDR3 is TGTGCCAGCAGCCCTAGCGGGATTGGTTACGAGCAGTACTTC. This translates into CASSPSGIGYEQYF.

V and J are TRBV20-1 and TRBJ1-2, with D perhaps TRBD1 (5 bases). The CDR3 has 11 amino acids. CDR1 is DFQATT and CDR2 is SNEGSKA in the germline V gene (reference sequence). The V end lost 4 bases, the J end lost 6 bases, and 9 bases lay between the germline ends. Here the CDR3 reads CSATRVDGYTF. The CDR3 DNA follows: TGCAGTGCTACCAGGGTAGATGGCTACACCTTC.

This sequence joins TRBV4-1 and TRBJ1-1, with 9 bases aligning to TRBD1. The germline V gene has CDR1 MGHRA and CDR2 YSYEKL. The CDR3 has 14 amino acids. After removal of 4 bases from V and 7 bases from J, the junction contained 7 bases not matched to a gene. The CDR3 protein is CASSREGQGSEAFF. The DNA for the CDR3 is TGCGCCAGCAGCCGGGAGGGACAGGGCAGTGAAGCTTTCTTT.

This clone was seen a few times. The J gene is TRBJ2-1, the V gene TRBV27, with 10 nucleotides matching TRBD2. Losses at the gene ends were 6 bases for V and 0 bases for J; bases not matched to a gene: 8. CDR3 length: 17 amino acids. Germline V gene sequence: CDR1 MNHEY, CDR2 SMNVEV (reference sequence). CDR3 protein: CASSRRLAGGSYNEQFF. Here the CDR3 DNA reads TGTGCCAGCAGCCGAAGACTAGCGGGCGGCTCCTACAATGAGCAGTTCTTC.

This chain links TRBV15 with TRBJ1-4; no clear D gene. Deletions cut 1 base from V and 2 bases from J, with 5 bases between. Germline assignment: CDR1 LNHNV and CDR2 YYDKDF (reference sequence). The CDR3 has 14 residues. CDR3 sequence (DNA): TGTGCCACCAGCAGAGGAGGGACTAATGAAAAACTGTTTTTT. Translation: CATSRGGTNEKLFF. The full variable domain, its missing parts supplied by reference TRBV15 and TRBJ1-4, is DAMVIQNPRYQVTQFGKPVTLSCSQTLNHNVMYWYQQKSSQAPKLLFHYYDKDFNNEADTPDNFQSRRPNTSFCFLDIRSPGLGDTAMYLCATSRGGTNEKLFFGSGTQLSVL.

This clone came up a few times. CDR3 in amino acids: CASSQDLSQPQHF. CDR3 nucleotides: TGCGCCAGCAGCCAAGATCTGAGTCAGCCCCAGCATTTT. This chain links TRBV4-3 with TRBJ1-5; D call uncertain. CDR1 is LGHNA and CDR2 is YSLEER in the germline V gene. There are 13 residues in the CDR3. V was cut by 0 bases and J by 6 bases, with 6 bases left in between.

The sample holds a few counts of this clone. The rearrangement uses TRBV5-1 and TRBJ2-3; D is perhaps TRBD2 (5 bases). There are 15 residues in the CDR3. Germline values: CDR1 SGHRS, CDR2 YFSETQ. Trimming cost V 0 bases and J 5 bases, with 13 bases left between them. This chain's CDR3 is CASSLGGRGLDTQYF. CDR3 in DNA: TGCGCCAGCAGCTTGGGAGGGCGAGGATTAGATACGCAGTATTTT.

The rearrangement joins TRBV7-2 to TRBJ1-1; TRBD1 is a possible D gene (6 bases). Trimming left V 2 bases short and J 4 bases short, with 20 bases between. CDR3 size: 17 residues. Per the germline V gene, CDR1 is SGHTA and CDR2 is FQGNSA. CDR3 loop: CASSLTGGPGLVTEAFF. CDR3 bases: TGTGCCAGCAGCTTAACGGGGGGGCCAGGTTTAGTCACTGAAGCTTTCTTT.

V usage is TRBV2 and J usage is TRBJ1-2, with TRBD1 as a possible D gene (6 bases). CDR3 length: 13 amino acids. Trimming pared 8 bases from V and 3 bases from J, leaving 13 bases between. The germline V gene encodes CDR1 SNHLY and CDR2 FYNNEI. This CDR3 is CASVAGADYGYTF. The CDR3 DNA sequence: TGTGCCAGCGTCGCAGGGGCAGACTATGGCTACACCTTC.

The chain links TRBV6-1 to TRBJ1-4; no clear D. This CDR3 is 16 amino acids long. Germline V gene lookup returns CDR1 MNHNS and CDR2 SASEGT. Trimming pared 0 bases from V and 0 bases from J, leaving 8 bases between. CDR3 residues: CASSEAGVTTNEKLFF. DNA of the CDR3: TGTGCCAGCAGTGAAGCGGGAGTGACAACTAATGAAAAACTGTTTTTT.

J is TRBJ1-3 and V is TRBV6-6, with D hard to call. V was shortened by 1 base and J by 0 bases, with 7 bases between the two germline ends. Per germline, CDR1 MNHNY and CDR2 SVGAGI (reference sequence). There are 15 residues in the CDR3. The CDR3 loop reads CASSYFGSSGNTIYF. CDR3 coding DNA: TGTGCCAGCAGTTACTTCGGGTCCTCTGGAAACACCATATATTTT.

This chain uses TRBV6-5 with TRBJ2-5; D perhaps matches TRBD1 (6 bases). This CDR3 contains 15 residues. Deletions cut 6 bases from V and 2 bases from J, with 16 bases between. Germline-derived CDR1 and CDR2 are MNHEY and SVGAGI. CDR3 region: CASSLTGNRQETQYF. The DNA for the CDR3 is TGTGCCAGCAGCCTCACAGGGAACCGACAAGAGACCCAGTACTTC.

The chain's CDR3 is CASSPPLAGVNTGELFF. In nucleotides, the CDR3 is TGTGCCAGCAGCCCCCCACTAGCGGGGGTGAACACCGGGGAGCTGTTTTTT. This chain joins TRBV5-5 and TRBJ2-2; 11 bases line up with TRBD2. Germline V CDR1 and CDR2: SGHKS, YYEKEE (reference sequence). The CDR3 contains 17 residues. J was trimmed by 1 base and V by 4 bases; bases with no gene match: 6.

This clone was observed a handful of times. This chain joins TRBV6-5 and TRBJ1-1; D possibly corresponds to TRBD1 (6 bases). CDR1 is MNHEY, CDR2 SVGAGI, per germline. The CDR3 runs 15 residues. The germline V and J ends were trimmed by 0 bases and 0 bases, with 8 bases remaining between them. Written as DNA, the CDR3 is TGTGCCAGCAGTTACTCGGGGGCGATGAACACTGAAGCTTTCTTT. It specifies CASSYSGAMNTEAFF.